These 30 T cell receptor beta chains were all obtained from the same sample, sequenced in a study of blood T cell repertoires in COVID-19. Clones were sequenced by immunoSEQ multiplex PCR, and TCRdb holds only the in-frame ones, with some missing. The data show around 230,000 clones, about 87% seen once. Sequenced sample: PBMCs or T cells enriched from blood (not recorded which). These receptor sequences come from a woman aged 40 to 49 with acute COVID-19.

This rearrangement joins TRBV5-1 to TRBJ2-2, with TRBD2 matching 9 bases. J lost 1 base, V lost 2 bases, and 9 bases had no gene match. The germline gives CDR1 SGHRS, CDR2 YFSETQ. CDR3 length: 18 residues. CDR3 region: CASSFQTSGKGNTGELFF. The CDR3 coding sequence is TGCGCCAGCAGCTTCCAGACTAGCGGAAAAGGGAACACCGGGGAGCTGTTTTTT.

The chain uses TRBV5-5 and TRBJ2-2; weak D call: TRBD2 (5 bases). Germline CDR1 reads SGHKS; CDR2 reads YYEKEE (reference sequence). The V end lost 0 bases, the J end lost 1 base, and 10 bases lay between the germline ends. The CDR3 consists of 16 residues. The CDR3 DNA reads TGTGCCAGCAGCTTGGTAGCGATTTTGAACACCGGGGAGCTGTTTTTT. Translating gives CASSLVAILNTGELFF.

The chain couples TRBV28 to TRBJ1-2, with 7 bases lining up with TRBD1. Germline values: CDR1 MDHEN, CDR2 SYDVKM. V lost 4 bases, J lost 0 bases, and 5 bases stayed unmatched. The CDR3 spans 15 residues. The CDR3 nucleotides are TGTGCCAGCAGTTCCACAGGGGAAGCTAACTATGGCTACACCTTC. Its translation: CASSSTGEANYGYTF.

J is TRBJ1-3 and V is TRBV4-1; D possibly corresponds to TRBD1 (6 bases). CDR3 length: 16 residues. Trimming took off 5 bases at V and 4 bases at J, with 18 bases between the two ends. The germline V gene has CDR1 MGHRA and CDR2 YSYEKL. In DNA form, the CDR3 reads TGCGCCAGCAGCACACCAGGGGTGGTGAGCGGAAACACCATATATTTT. Its protein product is CASSTPGVVSGNTIYF.

This rearrangement joins TRBV4-3 to TRBJ2-1, with TRBD2 matching 8 bases. Germline V lookup: CDR1 LGHNA, CDR2 YSLEER. Trimming cost V 0 bases and J 3 bases; bases outside gene matches: 13. The CDR3 loop spans 19 amino acids. CDR3 sequence reads: CASSQEMSGGGLDYNEQFF. Here the CDR3 DNA reads TGCGCCAGCAGCCAAGAGATGTCGGGCGGGGGGTTGGACTACAATGAGCAGTTCTTC.

This clone turned up a few times. The chain couples TRBV27 to TRBJ2-1, with D possibly TRBD1 on 6 matching bases. V shed 0 bases and J shed 10 bases, with 10 bases lying between them. CDR1 is MNHEY and CDR2 is SMNVEV in the germline V gene (reference sequence). The CDR3 runs to 13 residues. Written as DNA, the CDR3 is TGTGCCAGCAGTTTATCGAGGGGGAAGGAGCAGTTCTTC. Residues: CASSLSRGKEQFF.

J is TRBJ2-7 and V is TRBV10-2; 10 nucleotides line up with TRBD2. Germline CDR1 reads WSHSY; CDR2 reads SAAADI. The junction had 9 bases not matched to a gene; V was cut back by 7 bases and J by 6 bases. This CDR3 is 14 amino acids long. CDR3 in amino acids: CASTGRLAGPEQYV. The CDR3, as DNA: TGCGCCAGCACCGGACGACTAGCGGGTCCCGAGCAGTACGTC.

The chain has TRBV6-1 and TRBJ1-5; 10 bases are a match to TRBD1. Germline V CDR1 and CDR2: MNHNS, SASEGT. This CDR3 has 20 residues. J lost 0 bases, V lost 3 bases, and 14 bases had no gene match. The CDR3 DNA is TGTGCCAGCAGTGACCGAGAGGGACAGGGGAAGGTCCATAGCAATCAGCCCCAGCATTTT. Its protein is CASSDREGQGKVHSNQPQHF.

This clone was counted once. The genes are TRBV14 and TRBJ2-5; 9 nucleotides align to TRBD1. Germline trimming cut 3 bases from V and 2 bases from J; bases unmatched to any gene: 16. The CDR3 runs 19 residues. The germline gives CDR1 SGHDN, CDR2 FVKESK. In DNA, the CDR3 is TGTGCCAGCAGCCACTCCTACCGGGACAGGGTGATAAGGCAAGAGACCCAGTACTTC. It specifies CASSHSYRDRVIRQETQYF.

This rearrangement joins TRBV12-3 or TRBV12-4 to TRBJ2-7; D not certain. Trimming cost V 6 bases and J 3 bases, with 6 bases left between them. The CDR3 spans 11 residues. The CDR3: CASRGSYEQYF. The CDR3 coding sequence is TGTGCCAGCAGGGGCAGCTACGAGCAGTACTTC.

The chain couples TRBV19 to TRBJ1-1, with a tentative D call TRBD1 (5 bases). Deletions cut 1 base from V and 4 bases from J, with 16 bases between. The CDR3 spans 16 residues. CDR1 LNHDA and CDR2 SQIVND come from the germline V gene (reference sequence). The CDR3 region is CASSIGAGRWGTEAFF. DNA of the CDR3: TGTGCCAGTAGTATAGGGGCAGGGCGGTGGGGCACTGAAGCTTTCTTT. Looking up the rest from reference TRBV19 and TRBJ1-1 gives the full variable domain: DGGITQSPKYLFRKEGQNVTLSCEQNLNHDAMYWYRQDPGQGLRLIYYSQIVNDFQKGDIAEGYSVSREKKESFPLTVTSAQKNPTAFYLCASSIGAGRWGTEAFFGQGTRLTVV.

The chain uses TRBV6-5 and TRBJ1-2; a possible D gene is TRBD1 (6 bases). V lost 6 bases and J lost 4, with 12 bases in between. The CDR3 length is 13 residues. Germline CDR1 is MNHEY and CDR2 is SVGAGI. In DNA, the CDR3 is TGTGCCAGCAGCGGGGGGGCGGGCTATGGCTACACCTTC. It yields the protein CASSGGAGYGYTF.

CDR3 region: CASSKDRRTEGTEAFF. CDR3 DNA sequence: TGTGCCAGCAGCAAAGACAGAAGGACGGAGGGGACTGAAGCTTTCTTT. The chain uses TRBV21-1 and TRBJ1-1. TRBV21-1 is a pseudogene segment. This CDR3 comprises 16 residues.

This clone was detected once. The chain carries TRBV25-1 and TRBJ2-5, with 8 bases that match TRBD2. The J segment lost 0 bases and the V segment lost 4 bases, leaving 7 bases of the junction unmatched. The CDR3 has 16 amino acids. CDR1 is MGHDK and CDR2 is SYGVNS in the germline V gene. This CDR3 reads CASSGLGLADQETQYF. CDR3 DNA sequence: TGTGCCAGCAGTGGCCTTGGACTAGCCGACCAAGAGACCCAGTACTTC.

This clone has a handful of counts. This chain uses TRBV7-9 with TRBJ1-6; D may be TRBD1 (5 bases). With 5 bases removed from V and 5 bases from J, the gap between germline ends came to 10 bases. Germline-derived CDR1 and CDR2 are SEHNR and FQNEAQ (reference sequence). The CDR3 covers 14 residues. DNA for the CDR3: TGTGCCAGCAGCCTCCGACAGAATAATTCACCCCTCCACTTT. It translates to CASSLRQNNSPLHF.

The gene calls are TRBV10-3 and TRBJ2-3; possibly TRBD2 for D (7 bases). The V end lost 4 bases, the J end lost 1 base, and 15 bases lay between the germline ends. The CDR3 consists of 16 residues. CDR1 ENHRY and CDR2 SYGVKD come from the germline V gene. The CDR3 sequence: CAISGLAGAGTDTQYF. The CDR3 bases are TGTGCCATCAGTGGTCTTGCGGGGGCGGGCACAGATACGCAGTATTTT.

This chain uses TRBV5-1 with TRBJ1-6, with D possibly being TRBD1 (6 bases). Germline V lookup: CDR1 SGHRS, CDR2 YFSETQ. The ends were cut back, 0 bases at V and 1 base at J, with 8 bases in the middle. There are 16 residues in the CDR3. DNA of the CDR3: TGCGCCAGCAGCTTGGACGGACAGTCCTATAATTCACCCCTCCACTTT. This codes for CASSLDGQSYNSPLHF.

This chain links TRBV7-2 with TRBJ2-3; 10 bases align to TRBD2. The CDR3 consists of 16 residues. Germline assignment: CDR1 SGHTA and CDR2 FQGNSA. Unmatched junction bases numbered 6, after V lost 4 bases and J lost 2 bases. CDR3 in amino acids: CASSYSTSGITDTQYF. Written as DNA, the CDR3 is TGTGCCAGCAGCTATTCTACTAGCGGGATCACAGATACGCAGTATTTT.

This chain connects TRBV4-3 to TRBJ1-1; maybe TRBD1 (6 bases). Germline lookup yields CDR1 LGHNA and CDR2 YSLEER. The V end lost 0 bases, the J end lost 9 bases, and 8 bases lay between the germline ends. The CDR3 is 12 amino acids. The CDR3 nucleotides read TGCGCCAGCAGCCAAGACAGGGGCCAAGCTTTCTTT. Translation: CASSQDRGQAFF.

The V gene is TRBV24-1, the J gene TRBJ2-1; TRBD2 matches at 10 bases. V trimming: 4 bases; J trimming: 7 bases; junction bases outside the gene matches: 3. The CDR3 loop spans 14 amino acids. The germline gives CDR1 KGHDR, CDR2 SFDVKD. The CDR3 is CATSEKRGGNEQFF. CDR3 DNA: TGTGCCACCAGTGAGAAGCGGGGGGGGAATGAGCAGTTCTTC.

This clone occurred once. The chain combines TRBV30 with TRBJ2-1, with 10 bases that match TRBD2. There are 14 residues in the CDR3. CDR1 is GTSNPN and CDR2 is SVGIG in the germline V gene (reference sequence). Losses at the gene ends were 2 bases for V and 8 bases for J; bases not matched to a gene: 6. The CDR3 sequence: CAWSRSGGADEQFF. The CDR3 DNA reads as TGTGCCTGGAGTCGAAGCGGGGGGGCCGATGAGCAGTTCTTC.

The chain links TRBV9 to TRBJ2-3; weak D call: TRBD1 (6 bases). The V end lost 0 bases, the J end lost 4 bases, and 15 bases lay between the germline ends. The CDR3 covers 16 residues. Germline CDR1 SGDLS, CDR2 YYNGEE. The CDR3 coding sequence is TGTGCCAGCAGCGTAGCTGGCACAGGGCTCCCAGATACGCAGTATTTT. As protein: CASSVAGTGLPDTQYF.

The chain employs TRBV6-6 and TRBJ2-1; 12 bases are a match to TRBD1. V lost 6 bases to trimming and J lost 9 bases; unmatched junction nucleotides: 9. The length of the CDR3 is 15 residues. Germline V CDR1 and CDR2: MNHNY, SVGAGI (reference sequence). CDR3 coding DNA: TGTGCCAGCAGGGGACAGGGGGCTTTTTTAGGTGAGCAGTTCTTC. It is translated as CASRGQGAFLGEQFF.

The chain combines TRBV5-6 with TRBJ2-7; 11 bases align to TRBD2. J gave up 8 bases and V 6 bases, and 7 bases lay outside the gene matches. CDR3 length equals 13 residues. Looked up from germline, CDR1 is SGHDT and CDR2 is YYEEEE. CDR3 coding DNA: TGTGCCAGCAACCGAGGGACTAGCGGAAAGCAGTACGTC. It encodes CASNRGTSGKQYV.

The chain joins TRBV14 to TRBJ2-1, with 11 bases identical to TRBD2. The CDR3 is 15 amino acids. With V trimmed by 5 bases and J by 3 bases, 3 bases remained unmatched. Germline values: CDR1 SGHDN, CDR2 FVKESK. In DNA form, the CDR3 reads TGTGCCAGCAGCAGACTAGCGGGGTTCTACAATGAGCAGTTCTTC. It specifies CASSRLAGFYNEQFF.

The rearrangement uses TRBV2 and TRBJ1-1; possibly TRBD1 for D (6 bases). Between the trimmed V and J ends, which lost 4 bases and 5 bases, there was a span of 14 bases. Germline assignment: CDR1 SNHLY and CDR2 FYNNEI. The CDR3 covers 14 residues. The CDR3 region has the DNA TGTGCCAGCAGTGGAATCGGGGGGCAGACTGAAGCTTTCTTT. Protein product: CASSGIGGQTEAFF.

The rearrangement uses TRBV6-5 and TRBJ1-2; TRBD1 matches at 10 bases. Germline CDR1 is MNHEY and CDR2 is SVGAGI. This CDR3 comprises 14 residues. V lost 4 bases, J lost 1 base, and 0 bases stayed unmatched. The CDR3 reads CASSWDRGNYGYTF. CDR3 coding DNA: TGTGCCAGCAGTTGGGACAGGGGTAACTATGGCTACACCTTC.

This chain's CDR3 is CASSLYSGGANNEQFF. The CDR3 DNA reads TGTGCCAGCAGCCTCTATAGCGGGGGGGCCAATAATGAGCAGTTCTTC. The rearrangement links TRBV13 to TRBJ2-1, with 11 bases lining up with TRBD2. Germline V CDR1 and CDR2: PRHDT, FYEKMQ (reference sequence). V lost 5 bases, J lost 7 bases, and 10 bases stayed unmatched. This CDR3 has 16 amino acids.

The chain has TRBV9 and TRBJ2-1, with a possible D match to TRBD2 (5 bases). Germline-derived CDR1 and CDR2 are SGDLS and YYNGEE. Deletions cut 0 bases from V and 0 bases from J, with 10 bases between. CDR3 size: 16 residues. The CDR3 protein is CASSVATGSSYNEQFF. CDR3 nucleotide sequence: TGTGCCAGCAGCGTAGCTACGGGGAGCTCCTACAATGAGCAGTTCTTC.

This clone occurred once. The V and J genes are TRBV7-2 and TRBJ2-5, with 12 bases that match TRBD2. The J segment lost 5 bases and the V segment lost 1 base, leaving 14 bases of the junction unmatched. The CDR3 contains 19 residues. Germline CDR1 reads SGHTA; CDR2 reads FQGNSA. In nucleotides, the CDR3 is TGTGCCAGCAGCTTAGTTAGGACTAGCGGGATCTTGGTTGGGGAGACCCAGTACTTC. This sequence encodes CASSLVRTSGILVGETQYF.